Listed here is a single TCR beta chain. Clones were read by immunoSEQ multiplex PCR, and TCRdb kept only the in-frame ones, dropping some. The sample contains 55,000 to 70,000 clones, about four fifths of which appear only once. Germline assignment: CDR1 SGHKS and CDR2 YYEKEE (reference sequence). V gave up 0 bases and J gave up 6 bases, with 10 bases separating them. The CDR3 totals 15 residues. The data belong to a study of OX40 agonist ivuxolimab in advanced cancers. V and J are TRBV5-5 and TRBJ1-6; no reliable D call. This sequence was found in an adult with an advanced solid tumor such as melanoma, head and neck, liver or kidney cancer. The sample consisted of CD4+ or CD8+ T cells sorted from blood, taken in a trial of the OX40 agonist ivuxolimab. In DNA, the CDR3 is TGTGCCAGCAGCTTGGGTGGGTACCCTAATTCACCCCTCCACTTT. Amino acid sequence: CASSLGGYPNSPLHF. Looking up the rest from reference TRBV5-5 and TRBJ1-6 gives the full variable domain: DAGVTQSPTHLIKTRGQQVTLRCSPISGHKSVSWYQQVLGQGPQFIFQYYEKEERGRGNFPDRFSARQFPNYSSELNVNALLLGDSALYLCASSLGGYPNSPLHFGNGTRLTVT.